This T cell receptor beta chain was sequenced during a study of regulatory T cells in long-lasting Graves disease. This clonotype has ten or more counts. The CDR3 covers 16 residues. V lost 5 bases, J lost 0 bases, and 16 bases lay in between. Looked up from germline, CDR1 is SGHTA and CDR2 is FQGNSA. Arm-PCR of CDR3 regions and iRepertoire HTBI primers were used to build TCR beta libraries. TCRdb ran MiXCR on the multiplex PCR reads and lists one entry per CDR3 protein. Of 400,000 to 650,000 distinct CDR3 sequences listed, around 15% were seen once; the top ten hold 20% to 30%. As to time point: newly diagnosed GD, antithyroid drugs for less than 3 months. TCR sequences were obtained from RNA taken from PBMCs. The same data also contributed to another study, on T cells in Graves' hyperthyroidism and ophthalmopathy. From that paper: Uncontrolled infections, other autoimmune diseases, pregnancy or lactation led to exclusion of patients. Stable hyperthyroidism and ophthalmopathy were separated using 13 V-J signatures.

The sequencing here drew on peripheral blood mononuclear cells (PBMCs), taken at new diagnosis, from a patient treated with antithyroid drugs. The sequence came from a woman aged 35-65 years with Graves disease. The rearrangement links TRBV7-2 to TRBJ1-1, with D perhaps matching TRBD1 (5 bases). The CDR3 loop reads CASSEAGWLMNTEAFF. CDR3 nucleotide sequence: TGTGCCAGCAGCGAGGCAGGGTGGCTCATGAACACTGAAGCTTTCTTT.